A single T cell receptor (beta chain) is shown here with its context. Its cognate antigen is unknown. The data are from a study of T cell responses to AZD1222 COVID-19 vaccine. Overall study results and limits: Vaccine-related CD4 TCRs covered spike, predominating at 160-218 and 743-854. The repertoires were collected only after the peak T cell response.

The table came from immunoSEQ multiplex PCR; TCRdb's copy has only in-frame clones and leaves some out. The sample contains roughly 140,000 clones, approximately 88% of which appear only once. This sequence originates from an adult in good health. This specimen was peripheral blood, taken on day 0 of MenACWY control vaccination.

The CDR3 coding sequence is TGTGCCAGCAGCCCGGGACTAGCGGGAGGCACAGATACGCAGTATTTT. Its protein is CASSPGLAGGTDTQYF. This chain uses TRBV7-2 with TRBJ2-3; 14 bases line up with TRBD2. CDR1 SGHTA and CDR2 FQGNSA come from the germline V gene. Trimming at V came to 5 bases and at J to 1 base, leaving 2 bases not matched to a gene. The CDR3 contains 16 residues.